This TCR beta chain was found in a study of T cell clonotyping in hematopoietic cell transplantation. Clones were read by immunoSEQ multiplex PCR, and TCRdb kept only the in-frame ones, dropping some. The sample holds approximately 44,000 clones, around 80% seen once. The time point was: recipient sample about 28 days before transplant, after cytoreduction. Blood collection times were about day -28 and days 30, 100, 180 posttransplant. General study findings and limits: Graft donor and pretransplant recipient Inverse Simpson Index values predicted broader posttransplant TCR diversity. Pathologically expanded recipient clonotypes increased progressively from day 30 to day 180 as diversity fell. At the given depth, recipient repertoires were over 95% de novo clonotypes.

With respect to this clone: Its matching antigen is unknown.

This CDR3 contains 14 residues. V was cut by 4 bases and J by 2 bases, with 12 bases left in between. Germline V lookup: CDR1 MDHEN, CDR2 SYDVKM. The sample here was peripheral blood mononuclear cells, taken before stem cell transplant. The source of this sequence is a man aged 55 to 70 with myelodysplastic syndrome. Some clones in this sample may be carry-over from other donors' samples. The V gene is TRBV28, the J gene TRBJ2-7; unclear D gene. The CDR3 coding sequence is TGTGCCAGCAGTTCCCCCACCGTACCCTACGAGCAGTACTTC. Translation gives CASSSPTVPYEQYF.